The clone carrying this T cell receptor beta chain was counted only a few times. This record comes from a study of blood T cell repertoires in COVID-19. Study details: PBMCs, B-cell-depleted T cells, or T cells were the source of the cDNA or gDNA that made up the material.

Sequenced by immunoSEQ multiplex PCR; TCRdb stores in-frame clones only, minus some. Of roughly 180,000 clones in the sample, about four fifths are singletons; the top ten hold roughly 18%. Participant age was roughly 18 to 90 years, and participants resided in roughly 25 US areas. Recovered Cohort 3 donors showed two negative PCRs, clearance, or symptom resolution. CDR1 and CDR2 from the germline V gene are LGHDT and YNNKEL (reference sequence). V was clipped by 0 bases and J by 0 bases; unmatched bases: 9. The CDR3 sequence is 19 residues long. The chain recombines TRBV3-1 (or the pseudogene TRBV3-2) with TRBJ2-4; 9 positions match TRBD2. Input material: PBMCs or T cells enriched from blood (not recorded which). This clonotype originated in a man aged 60 to 75 who had recovered from COVID-19. In DNA, the CDR3 is TGTGCCAGCAGCCAAGAGGCTAGCGGGGACTTACTAGCCAAAAACATTCAGTACTTC. This gives the protein CASSQEASGDLLAKNIQYF.